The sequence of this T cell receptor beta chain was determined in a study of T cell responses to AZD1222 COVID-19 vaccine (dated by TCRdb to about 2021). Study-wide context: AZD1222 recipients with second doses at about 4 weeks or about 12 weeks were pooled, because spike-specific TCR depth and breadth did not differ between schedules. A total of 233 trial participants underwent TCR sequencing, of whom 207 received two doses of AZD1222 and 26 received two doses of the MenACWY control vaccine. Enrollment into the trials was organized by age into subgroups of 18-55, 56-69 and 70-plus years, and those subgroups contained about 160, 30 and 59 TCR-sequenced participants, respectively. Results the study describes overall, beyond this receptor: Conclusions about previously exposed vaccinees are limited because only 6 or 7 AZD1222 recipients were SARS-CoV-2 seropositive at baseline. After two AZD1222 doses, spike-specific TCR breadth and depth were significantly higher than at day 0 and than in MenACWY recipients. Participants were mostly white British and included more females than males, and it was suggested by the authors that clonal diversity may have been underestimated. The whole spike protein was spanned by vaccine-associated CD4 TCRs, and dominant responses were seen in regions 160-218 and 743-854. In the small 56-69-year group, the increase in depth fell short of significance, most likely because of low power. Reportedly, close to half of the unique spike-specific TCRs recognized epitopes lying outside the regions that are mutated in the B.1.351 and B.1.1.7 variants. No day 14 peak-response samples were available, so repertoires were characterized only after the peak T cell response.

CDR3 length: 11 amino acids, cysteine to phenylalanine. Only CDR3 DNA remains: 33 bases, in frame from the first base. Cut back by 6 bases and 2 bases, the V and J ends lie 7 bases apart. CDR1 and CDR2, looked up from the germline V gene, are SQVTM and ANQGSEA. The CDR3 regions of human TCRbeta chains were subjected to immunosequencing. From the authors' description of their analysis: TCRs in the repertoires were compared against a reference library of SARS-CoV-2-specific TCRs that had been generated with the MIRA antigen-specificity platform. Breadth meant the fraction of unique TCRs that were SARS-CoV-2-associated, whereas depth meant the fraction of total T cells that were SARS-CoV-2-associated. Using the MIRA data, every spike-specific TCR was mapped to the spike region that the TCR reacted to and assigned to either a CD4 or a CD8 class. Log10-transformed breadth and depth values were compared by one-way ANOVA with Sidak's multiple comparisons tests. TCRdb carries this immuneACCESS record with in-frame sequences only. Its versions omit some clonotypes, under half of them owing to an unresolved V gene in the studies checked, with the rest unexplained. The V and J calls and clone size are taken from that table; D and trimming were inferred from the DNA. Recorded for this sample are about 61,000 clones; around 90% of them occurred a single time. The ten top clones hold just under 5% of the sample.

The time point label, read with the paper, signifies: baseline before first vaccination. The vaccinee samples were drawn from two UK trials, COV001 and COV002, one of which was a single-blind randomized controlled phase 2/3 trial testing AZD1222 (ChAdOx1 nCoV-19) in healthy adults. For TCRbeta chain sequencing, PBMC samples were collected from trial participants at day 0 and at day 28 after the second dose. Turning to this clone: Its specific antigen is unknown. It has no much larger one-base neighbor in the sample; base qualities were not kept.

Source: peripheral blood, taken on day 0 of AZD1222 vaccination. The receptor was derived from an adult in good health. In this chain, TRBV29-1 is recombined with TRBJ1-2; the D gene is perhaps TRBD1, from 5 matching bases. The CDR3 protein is CSVTVNYGYTF. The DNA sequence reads TGCAGCGTGACAGTAAACTATGGCTACACCTTC.